The 30 T cell receptor beta chains below all came from one sample that was sequenced in a study of cytomegalovirus exposure and HLA in healthy donors. Use of 60 Vbeta and 13 Jbeta primers characterized the PCR. The assay was immunoSEQ multiplex PCR, and TCRdb's table has in-frame clones only and misses some. The sample records 210,000 or so clones, roughly 89% being singletons. Sequenced material: PBMCs. These receptors all stem from a woman between 18 and 29 years old in good health and CMV-seronegative.

V and J are TRBV4-1 and TRBJ1-3, with D possibly matching TRBD1 (5 bases). The CDR3 loop spans 13 amino acids. Trimming took 3 bases from V and 6 from J, leaving 9 bases between them. Germline V gene lookup returns CDR1 MGHRA and CDR2 YSYEKL. The CDR3 coding sequence is TGCGCCAGCAGCCACAGGGATTTAAACACCATATATTTT. Its protein is CASSHRDLNTIYF.

This clone appeared once. This chain joins TRBV29-1 and TRBJ2-7; D uncertain. V was cut by 8 bases and J by 5 bases, with 19 bases left in between. From germline, CDR1 is SQVTM and CDR2 ANQGSEA. The CDR3 length is 13 residues. CDR3 region: CSSASGALDEQYF. Here the CDR3 DNA reads TGCAGCTCGGCTTCCGGAGCCCTGGACGAGCAGTACTTC.

DNA for the CDR3: TGTGCCAGCAGTGACCCAACAGGGGACGGGGCCAACGTCCTGACTTTC. Translation gives CASSDPTGDGANVLTF. This chain connects TRBV2 to TRBJ2-6, with 7 positions matching TRBD1. Germline assignment: CDR1 SNHLY and CDR2 FYNNEI. The CDR3 runs 16 residues. V shed 3 bases, J shed 4 bases, and the junction held 6 bases outside the gene matches. The full variable domain, in which reference TRBV2 and TRBJ2-6 provide the parts outside the CDR3, is EPEVTQTPSHQVTQMGQEVILRCVPISNHLYFYWYRQILGQKVEFLVSFYNNEISEKSEIFDDQFSVERPDGSNFTLKIRSTKLEDSAMYFCASSDPTGDGANVLTFGAGSRLTVL.

This chain uses TRBV6-1 with TRBJ2-1; a weak D match, TRBD1 (6 bases). The CDR3 sequence is 16 residues long. The V gene lost 3 bases and the J gene lost 5 bases, with 17 bases spanning the gap. Germline values: CDR1 MNHNS, CDR2 SASEGT. The CDR3 reads CASSEPTGFLHNEQFF. CDR3 DNA sequence: TGTGCCAGCAGTGAGCCGACAGGCTTTCTTCACAATGAGCAGTTCTTC.

The count of this clone is one. The V and J genes are TRBV7-9 and TRBJ2-5, with 9 nucleotides matching TRBD1. The J call could be wrong; TRBJ2-7 is a better fit for the DNA end. CDR1 and CDR2 (germline): SEHNR, FQNEAQ (reference sequence). CDR3 length equals 16 residues. The CDR3 nucleotides read TGTGCCAGCAGCCCAGGGGGACAGGGTAATTCCTACGAGCAGTACTTC. As protein: CASSPGGQGNSYEQYF.

The rearrangement joins TRBV2 to TRBJ2-5, with D possibly TRBD1 on 6 matching bases. V was shortened by 7 bases and J by 7 bases, with 28 bases between the two germline ends. The CDR3 is made up of 17 amino acids. Germline values: CDR1 SNHLY, CDR2 FYNNEI. Written as DNA, the CDR3 is TGTGCCAGCACCACATGGGGGCCTATAGGCGGAGTAGCGACCCAGTACTTC. It is translated as CASTTWGPIGGVATQYF.

The V and J genes are TRBV5-4 and TRBJ2-1; 8 bases agree with TRBD2. V gave up 4 bases and J gave up 8 bases; unmatched junction bases: 14. This CDR3 contains 16 residues. Germline loops: CDR1 SGHNT, CDR2 YYREEE (reference sequence). In nucleotides, the CDR3 is TGTGCCAGCAGCCCAGGGACTGGCGGGGGGTTGGATGAGCAGTTCTTC. This encodes CASSPGTGGGLDEQFF.

This clone was observed a handful of times. The gene calls are TRBV4-3 and TRBJ2-1; D is possibly TRBD2 (5 bases). Looked up from germline, CDR1 is LGHNA and CDR2 is YSLEER. The CDR3 spans 16 residues. Trimming removed 4 bases from V and 2 bases from J, with 15 bases in between. CDR3 residues: CASSPRPGSAYNEQFF. The CDR3 DNA is TGCGCCAGCAGCCCGAGGCCGGGTAGCGCCTACAATGAGCAGTTCTTC.

The table lists this clone with a count of one. J is TRBJ1-1 and V is TRBV10-1, with TRBD1 as a possible D gene (5 bases). This CDR3 spans 15 amino acids. CDR1 is WNHNN and CDR2 is SYGVQD in the germline V gene (reference sequence). Trimming took 2 bases from V and 1 from J, leaving 11 bases between them. CDR3 nucleotide sequence: TGCGCCAGCAGTGAGAAGGGGTACGGGAACACTGAAGCTTTCTTT. Amino acid sequence: CASSEKGYGNTEAFF.

V gene TRBV19 combines with J gene TRBJ1-1; maybe TRBD1 (6 bases). The V gene's germline CDR1 is LNHDA and CDR2 SQIVND (reference sequence). With 2 bases removed from V and 1 base from J, the gap between germline ends came to 17 bases. The CDR3 length is 17 residues. The CDR3 bases are TGTGCCAGTAGTATAATTAGGGGGGGCCGGAGGAACACTGAAGCTTTCTTT. Its translation: CASSIIRGGRRNTEAFF.

This clone was seen only once. The chain carries TRBV5-5 and TRBJ1-2; 8 bases map to TRBD1. Unmatched junction bases numbered 4, after V lost 4 bases and J lost 2 bases. This CDR3 contains 14 residues. The germline V gene has CDR1 SGHKS and CDR2 YYEKEE (reference sequence). The CDR3 sequence is CASSPGTGNYGYTF. CDR3 nucleotide sequence: TGTGCCAGCAGCCCGGGGACAGGCAACTATGGCTACACCTTC. Variable domain in full (rest from reference TRBV5-5 and TRBJ1-2): DAGVTQSPTHLIKTRGQQVTLRCSPISGHKSVSWYQQVLGQGPQFIFQYYEKEERGRGNFPDRFSARQFPNYSSELNVNALLLGDSALYLCASSPGTGNYGYTFGSGTRLTVV.

The V gene is TRBV11-3, the J gene TRBJ2-7; 7 bases fit TRBD1. The length of the CDR3 is 13 residues. J lost 2 bases, V lost 5 bases, and 3 bases had no gene match. The germline gives CDR1 SGHNT, CDR2 YENEEA. CDR3 coding DNA: TGTGCCAGCAGCCCTGGGACAGCCTACGAGCAGTACTTC. This encodes CASSPGTAYEQYF.

The CDR3 spells CASSYTTRGEAFF. Here the CDR3 DNA reads TGTGCCAGCAGTTACACTACCAGGGGGGAAGCTTTCTTT. The V and J genes are TRBV6-5 and TRBJ1-1, with 7 bases that match TRBD1. Germline V gene data show CDR1 as MNHEY and CDR2 as SVGAGI. The length of the CDR3 is 13 residues. With V trimmed by 2 bases and J by 8 bases, 5 bases remained unmatched.

This sequence joins TRBV11-3 and TRBJ2-7; 9 bases are a match to TRBD1. Germline V CDR1 and CDR2: SGHNT, YENEEA. V trimming: 0 bases; J trimming: 1 base; junction bases outside the gene matches: 1. The CDR3 totals 15 residues. The DNA for the CDR3 is TGTGCCAGCAGCTTAGAGACAGGGGGTTCCTACGAGCAGTACTTC. This codes for CASSLETGGSYEQYF.

This sequence joins TRBV13 and TRBJ2-7, with TRBD2 matching over 13 bases. J lost 5 bases, V lost 6 bases, and 7 bases had no gene match. This CDR3 contains 15 residues. Germline V lookup: CDR1 PRHDT, CDR2 FYEKMQ (reference sequence). CDR3 loop: CASSSLTSGGHEQYF. The CDR3, as DNA: TGTGCCAGCAGTAGCTTGACTAGCGGGGGGCACGAGCAGTACTTC.

This clone was detected only once. This sequence joins TRBV7-9 and TRBJ2-5; the match to TRBD2 covers 9 bases. The tail of the sequence fits TRBJ2-7 better, so the J call may be wrong. This CDR3 contains 18 residues. Germline values: CDR1 SEHNR, CDR2 FQNEAQ (reference sequence). CDR3 coding DNA: TGTGCCAGCAGCTTAGCGGGGGGGCGGGAGGGCCCCGGGAACGAGCAGTACTTC. It codes for CASSLAGGREGPGNEQYF.

This sequence joins TRBV19 and TRBJ2-7, with a possible D match to TRBD1 (6 bases). This CDR3 is built from 15 residues. Trimming stripped 5 bases from V and 0 bases from J, with 14 bases between. Per germline, CDR1 LNHDA and CDR2 SQIVND (reference sequence). CDR3 amino acids: CASSHGTPNSYEQYF. The CDR3 coding sequence is TGTGCCAGTAGTCACGGGACACCTAACTCCTACGAGCAGTACTTC. The full variable domain, with the rest looked up from reference TRBV19 and TRBJ2-7, is DGGITQSPKYLFRKEGQNVTLSCEQNLNHDAMYWYRQDPGQGLRLIYYSQIVNDFQKGDIAEGYSVSREKKESFPLTVTSAQKNPTAFYLCASSHGTPNSYEQYFGPGTRLTVT.

The sample holds one count of this clone. The J gene is TRBJ2-5, the V gene TRBV20-1, with D possibly being TRBD2 (5 bases). Trimming removed 1 base from V and 5 bases from J, with 5 bases in between. Germline CDR1 and CDR2: DFQATT and SNEGSKA (reference sequence). CDR3 length: 11 amino acids. CDR3 region: CSARGRETQYF. Written as DNA, the CDR3 is TGCAGTGCTAGAGGGAGGGAGACCCAGTACTTC.

The chain combines TRBV7-2 with TRBJ2-5, with 9 nucleotides matching TRBD2. V dropped 2 bases and J dropped 7; count of bases not matched to a gene: 8. The germline gives CDR1 SGHTA, CDR2 FQGNSA. There are 15 residues in the CDR3. The CDR3 bases are TGTGCCAGCAGCTTACTACGGCGGGAGGGACGGACCCAGTACTTC. Amino acids: CASSLLRREGRTQYF.

This clone was seen a handful of times. The rearrangement uses TRBV7-8 and TRBJ1-1; D may be TRBD1 (5 bases). Germline V gives CDR1 SGHVS, CDR2 FQNEAQ. The CDR3 totals 14 residues. Trimming cost V 3 bases and J 3 bases, with 11 bases left between them. The CDR3 sequence: CASSFREVDTEAFF. Here the CDR3 DNA reads TGTGCCAGCAGCTTCAGGGAAGTGGACACTGAAGCTTTCTTT.

The chain uses TRBV2 and TRBJ2-1; D is ambiguous. Germline V gene data show CDR1 as SNHLY and CDR2 as FYNNEI. With 2 bases removed from V and 3 bases from J, the gap between germline ends came to 11 bases. The CDR3 has 15 residues. The CDR3 region has the DNA TGTGCCAGCAGTGAACAGGATCCGAGCTACAATGAGCAGTTCTTC. This encodes CASSEQDPSYNEQFF.

The CDR3 bases are TGCGCCAGCAGCTTGCGGGAGGGCCGTTCAGGAGAGACCCAGTACTTC. Translated, it gives CASSLREGRSGETQYF. The chain combines TRBV5-1 with TRBJ2-5; 8 bases align to TRBD2. The germline V gene encodes CDR1 SGHRS and CDR2 YFSETQ. V shed 1 base and J 4 bases; nucleotides not matched to a gene: 9. The CDR3 sequence is 16 residues long.

V gene TRBV6-1 combines with J gene TRBJ1-3, with D uncertain. V gave up 7 bases and J gave up 2 bases, with 9 bases separating them. Germline lookup yields CDR1 MNHNS and CDR2 SASEGT. The CDR3 covers 13 residues. For the CDR3, the DNA is TGTGCCAGCACGATGACAACTGGAAACACCATATATTTT. Encoded protein: CASTMTTGNTIYF.

The rearrangement uses TRBV5-1 and TRBJ2-2; 7 bases line up with TRBD2. The V segment lost 4 bases and the J segment 0 bases; nucleotides outside the gene matches: 6. The CDR3 runs to 16 residues. The germline V gene has CDR1 SGHRS and CDR2 YFSETQ. Here the CDR3 DNA reads TGCGCCAGCAGCGCCCCTAGCGGTGCGAACACCGGGGAGCTGTTTTTT. Protein sequence: CASSAPSGANTGELFF.

The rearrangement links TRBV5-1 to TRBJ2-1; TRBD1 matches 7 bases. The V and J ends lost 4 bases and 6 bases, in that order; junction bases with no gene match: 13. Germline V gene sequence: CDR1 SGHRS, CDR2 YFSETQ. The CDR3 is made up of 16 amino acids. The DNA for the CDR3 is TGCGCCAGCAGCCCCGAGGGGGCTAGCAGGTTCAATGAGCAGTTCTTC. It translates to CASSPEGASRFNEQFF.

The chain links TRBV7-9 to TRBJ2-7; 9 nucleotides align to TRBD1. From germline, CDR1 is SEHNR and CDR2 FQNEAQ (reference sequence). The CDR3 is 15 residues long. The trim removed 4 bases at V and 6 bases at J, leaving 10 bases unmatched. In nucleotides, the CDR3 is TGTGCCAGCAGCTCCCGGGGACAGGGTGTCGCCGAGCAGTACTTC. This codes for CASSSRGQGVAEQYF.

The chain employs TRBV5-1 and TRBJ1-4, with D possibly TRBD1 on 5 matching bases. This CDR3 has 14 amino acids. The V end was cut by 3 bases, the J end by 4 bases, with 10 bases between. CDR1 is SGHRS and CDR2 is YFSETQ in the germline V gene. The CDR3 region is CASSSRQINEKLFF. The CDR3 nucleotides are TGCGCCAGCAGCTCTCGACAGATTAATGAAAAACTGTTTTTT.

Only a few counts were recorded for this clone. The chain links TRBV19 to TRBJ1-6; no clear D gene. The CDR3 extends over 18 amino acids. Germline V gives CDR1 LNHDA, CDR2 SQIVND (reference sequence). V lost 3 bases and J lost 9, with 24 bases in between. This CDR3 reads CASSIMSDWSRYGSPLHF. DNA of the CDR3: TGTGCCAGTAGTATTATGAGCGATTGGTCGAGGTATGGTTCACCCCTCCACTTT.

For this clone: This same CDR3 is encoded by further DNA sequences in the sample. The CDR3 here is CASSPRTGNYGYTF. DNA of the CDR3: TGTGCCAGCAGCCCGAGGACAGGGAACTATGGCTACACCTTC. V usage is TRBV7-2 and J usage is TRBJ1-2; 8 bases fit TRBD1. The trim removed 5 bases at V and 2 bases at J, leaving 4 bases unmatched. There are 14 residues in the CDR3. CDR1 and CDR2 (germline): SGHTA, FQGNSA.

The V gene is TRBV6-5, the J gene TRBJ1-2; TRBD1 might be the D (5 bases). CDR1 MNHEY and CDR2 SVGAGI come from the germline V gene. This CDR3 spans 13 amino acids. V was clipped by 5 bases and J by 3 bases, with 10 bases between them. Here the CDR3 reads CASSRQQDYGYTF. CDR3 DNA: TGTGCCAGCAGTCGACAGCAAGACTATGGCTACACCTTC.